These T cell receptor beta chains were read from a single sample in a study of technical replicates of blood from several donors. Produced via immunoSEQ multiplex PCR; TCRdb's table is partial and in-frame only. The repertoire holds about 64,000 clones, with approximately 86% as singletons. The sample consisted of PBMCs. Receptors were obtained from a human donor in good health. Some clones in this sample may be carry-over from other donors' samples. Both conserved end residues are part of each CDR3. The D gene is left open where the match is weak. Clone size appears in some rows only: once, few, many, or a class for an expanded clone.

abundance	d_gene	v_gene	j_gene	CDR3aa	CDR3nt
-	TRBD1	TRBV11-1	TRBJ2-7	CASSPDRGNYEQYF	TGTGCCAGCAGCCCGGACAGGGGGAACTACGAGCAGTACTTC
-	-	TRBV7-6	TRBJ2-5	CASSSPGRRGQETQYF	TGTGCCAGCAGCTCACCGGGCCGGAGGGGGCAGGAGACCCAGTACTTC
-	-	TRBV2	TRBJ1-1	CASSDEENTEAFF	TGTGCCAGCAGTGATGAGGAGAACACTGAAGCTTTCTTT
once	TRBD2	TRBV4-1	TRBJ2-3	CASSRLAGETQYF	TGCGCCAGCAGCCGACTAGCGGGAGAGACGCAGTATTTT
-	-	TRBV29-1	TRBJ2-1	CSSSSLDEQFF	TGCAGCTCATCCTCGTTAGATGAGCAGTTCTTC
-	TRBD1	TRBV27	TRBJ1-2	CASSKMDRGIYYGYTF	TGTGCCAGCAGTAAGATGGACAGGGGGATTTACTATGGCTACACCTTC
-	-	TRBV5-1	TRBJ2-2	CASSPRRGIGELFF	TGCGCCAGCAGCCCCCGTCGGGGGATCGGGGAGCTGTTTTTT
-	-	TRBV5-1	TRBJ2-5	CASSQDPSAGDQYF	TGCGCCAGCAGCCAGGACCCTAGCGCCGGCGACCAGTACTTC
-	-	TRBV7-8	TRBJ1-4	CASSLGGGPNEKLFF	TGTGCCAGCAGCTTAGGTGGGGGCCCTAATGAAAAACTGTTTTTT
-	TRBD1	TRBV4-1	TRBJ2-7	CASSQPLQGAYEQYF	TGCGCCAGCAGCCAACCGCTACAGGGGGCTTACGAGCAGTACTTC
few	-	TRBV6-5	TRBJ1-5	CASSLGQSNQPQHF	TGTGCCAGCAGTCTAGGACAGTCCAATCAGCCCCAGCATTTT
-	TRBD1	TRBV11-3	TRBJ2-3	CASSAGQGITDTQYF	TGTGCCAGCAGCGCCGGACAGGGGATCACAGATACGCAGTATTTT
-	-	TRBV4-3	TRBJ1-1	CASSQEPYSETEAFF	TGCGCCAGCAGCCAAGAACCCTATAGTGAAACTGAAGCTTTCTTT
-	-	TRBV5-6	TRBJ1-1	CASSVFGGGPSWGFF	TGTGCCAGCAGCGTATTCGGGGGAGGTCCTTCTTGGGGTTTCTTT